A selection of T cell receptor beta chains follows, all from one sample in a study of a mutant IDH1 vaccine in newly diagnosed glioma. The antigens these receptors bind are not known. TCRdb keeps only in-frame clones here, not all; method: immunoSEQ multiplex PCR. This repertoire shows about 38,000 clones, roughly 81% found once; its top ten account for 5% to 6%. Material: PBMCs, obtained from a glioma patient whose treatment included an IDH1 peptide vaccine. These TCRs come from a man in his forties or fifties with glioma. CDR3s include the opening cysteine and the closing phenylalanine or tryptophan. D genes are given only for firm matches. A clone size is listed for some rows: how often the clone was seen (once, few, many), or a class if it is expanded.

CDR3	DNA	size	D	J	V
CASGRHGGGYEQYF	TGTGCCAGCGGGAGGCACGGGGGGGGCTACGAGCAGTACTTC	NA	TRBD2	TRBJ2-7	TRBV7-2
CASSLSGSQETQYF	TGTGCCAGCAGCTTATCGGGCTCGCAAGAGACCCAGTACTTC	NA	NA	TRBJ2-5	TRBV5-4
CASSLSKGQGRSGANVLTF	TGTGCCAGTAGCTTATCTAAGGGACAGGGACGCTCTGGGGCCAACGTCCTGACTTTC	NA	TRBD1	TRBJ2-6	TRBV7-9
CASSRDRGYEQYF	TGTGCCAGCAGTCGGGACAGGGGCTACGAGCAGTACTTC	once	TRBD1	TRBJ2-7	TRBV7-6
CASSVDGVGGEQYF	TGTGCCAGCAGCGTAGACGGGGTAGGGGGTGAGCAGTACTTC	NA	NA	TRBJ2-7	TRBV9
CSVEGGQGPYNEQFF	TGCAGCGTTGAAGGCGGACAGGGTCCCTACAATGAGCAGTTCTTC	NA	TRBD1	TRBJ2-1	TRBV29-1
CSVGEGGWETQYF	TGCAGCGTTGGTGAAGGGGGCTGGGAGACCCAGTACTTC	NA	TRBD1	TRBJ2-5	TRBV29-1
CASSQKTVDGYTF	TGCGCCAGCAGCCAGAAGACAGTCGATGGCTACACCTTC	NA	NA	TRBJ1-2	TRBV4-3
CASSSPTRQAFF	TGTGCCAGCAGCTCCCCGACAAGGCAAGCTTTCTTT	NA	NA	TRBJ1-1	TRBV5-4
CASSPFLRDNYEQYF	TGTGCCAGCAGCCCCTTCCTGCGGGACAACTACGAGCAGTACTTC	NA	NA	TRBJ2-7	TRBV5-4